The 6 T cell receptor beta chains listed next were all sequenced from one sample in a study of blood T cells in healthy people across ages. The use of a sample-barcoded 5' primer and a J-beta primer mix characterized a second PCR of roughly 7 to 12 cycles. TCRdb re-called the 5' RACE reads with MiXCR, one entry per CDR3 protein. The sample carries some 1,800,000 distinct CDR3 sequences, 30% to 40% recorded once. Sequencing was carried out using blood. The origin of the receptors is a human donor in good health.

The chain has TRBV28 and TRBJ2-3; D is unresolved. V lost 7 bases and J 6 bases, leaving 8 bases between the germline ends. The CDR3 length is 11 residues. CDR1 MDHEN and CDR2 SYDVKM come from the germline V gene. The CDR3 nucleotides are TGTGCCAGCACCCTCTTTGATACGCAGTATTTT. This sequence encodes CASTLFDTQYF.

The gene calls are TRBV7-2 and TRBJ1-5; TRBD1 matches 7 bases. CDR3 size: 16 residues. V lost 5 bases to trimming and J lost 8 bases; unmatched junction nucleotides: 15. Germline V gene lookup returns CDR1 SGHTA and CDR2 FQGNSA. In nucleotides, the CDR3 is TGTGCCAGCAGCCCCCCGACAGGGAAGGTAAAGGAGCCCCAGCATTTT. This translates into CASSPPTGKVKEPQHF.

To note about this clonotype: Relative to the germline gene, one junction end is altered; a read error may explain this. The chain has TRBV5-1 and TRBJ1-1, with D perhaps TRBD1 (6 bases). Looked up from germline, CDR1 is SGHRS and CDR2 is YFSETQ. This CDR3 is built from 15 residues. CDR3 in amino acids: CASSRTGTMNTEVFF. As DNA, the CDR3 is TGCGCCAGCAGCCGCACCGGGACAATGAACACTGAAGTTTTCTTT.

Concerning this clonotype: Since a much larger clone is just one base distant, this may be a read error. The gene calls are TRBV28 and TRBJ2-4, with TRBD2 matching over 7 bases. Trimming cost V 6 bases and J 8 bases; bases outside gene matches: 7. Per germline, CDR1 MDHEN and CDR2 SYDVKM. There are 13 residues in the CDR3. The CDR3 DNA reads TGTGCCAGCAGCGGGAGCGGGGAGGACATTCAGTACTTC. Protein product: CASSGSGEDIQYF.

This clonotype has more than one count but fewer than ten. The rearrangement links TRBV7-2 to TRBJ1-6; D ambiguous. Trimming took off 2 bases at V and 8 bases at J, with 13 bases between the two ends. The V gene's germline CDR1 is SGHTA and CDR2 FQGNSA. This CDR3 is built from 15 residues. DNA of the CDR3: TGTGCCAGCAGCTTATTAAGGGTCGGGGATTCACCCCTCCACTTT. Amino acid sequence: CASSLLRVGDSPLHF.

This clonotype was observed a few times. The V and J genes are TRBV10-3 and TRBJ1-1, with 12 bases matching TRBD1. V was clipped by 6 bases and J by 6 bases; unmatched bases: 5. Germline assignment: CDR1 ENHRY and CDR2 SYGVKD. This CDR3 spans 14 amino acids. DNA for the CDR3: TGTGCCATCAGGCCGGGACAGGGGGCCTCTGAAGCTTTCTTT. Its translation is CAIRPGQGASEAFF.